This passage covers 21 T cell receptor beta chains from one sample sequenced in a study of blood T cell repertoires in COVID-19. Produced via immunoSEQ multiplex PCR; TCRdb's table is partial and in-frame only. The table lists about 220,000 clones, approximately 82% of them singletons, with about 8.9% in the top ten. The specimen sequenced was peripheral blood. The receptors stem from a woman aged 45-59 years with acute or convalescent COVID-19.

The V and J genes are TRBV11-2 and TRBJ2-1; no clear D gene. Germline CDR1 and CDR2: SGHAT and FQNNGV. V was cut by 1 base and J by 5 bases, with 3 bases left in between. CDR3 length: 12 residues. CDR3 nucleotides: TGTGCCAGCAGCTTAGGAGACAATGAGCAGTTCTTC. It translates to CASSLGDNEQFF.

The chain uses TRBV15 and TRBJ2-5, with TRBD1 matching over 9 bases. V lost 5 bases to trimming and J lost 5 bases; unmatched junction nucleotides: 3. The CDR3 sequence is 13 residues long. From germline, CDR1 is LNHNV and CDR2 YYDKDF (reference sequence). This CDR3 reads CATSDRGWETQYF. In DNA, the CDR3 is TGTGCCACCAGCGACAGGGGGTGGGAGACCCAGTACTTC.

The chain couples TRBV24-1 to TRBJ2-3; D may be TRBD1 (5 bases). V was shortened by 1 base and J by 1 base, with 8 bases between the two germline ends. Per the germline V gene, CDR1 is KGHDR and CDR2 is SFDVKD. The CDR3 is 15 residues long. The DNA of the CDR3 is TGTGCCACCAGTGATTTCGGCAGGGGCACAGATACGCAGTATTTT. This codes for CATSDFGRGTDTQYF.

This clone was detected a few times. The chain combines TRBV20-1 with TRBJ2-7; unclear D gene. V was cut by 7 bases and J by 5 bases, with 12 bases left in between. CDR1 is DFQATT, CDR2 SNEGSKA, per germline (reference sequence). The CDR3 is 11 residues long. The CDR3 loop reads CSVSQADEQYF. CDR3 bases: TGCAGTGTATCGCAAGCCGACGAGCAGTACTTC.

J is TRBJ2-5 and V is TRBV6-6, with 7 bases aligning to TRBD2. Germline V gene sequence: CDR1 MNHNY, CDR2 SVGAGI (reference sequence). J gave up 5 bases and V 6 bases, and 3 bases lay outside the gene matches. The CDR3 has 12 amino acids. The CDR3 reads CASRGGSETQYF. CDR3 in DNA: TGTGCCAGCAGGGGAGGGTCGGAGACCCAGTACTTC.

The V gene is TRBV27, the J gene TRBJ2-5; D remains unclear. Trimming removed 5 bases at V and 4 bases at J, with 14 bases between. The length of the CDR3 is 14 residues. In germline, CDR1 is MNHEY, CDR2 SMNVEV (reference sequence). The CDR3 DNA is TGTGCCAGCAGTCTCCCGGGTTTCCCAGAGACCCAGTACTTC. Residues: CASSLPGFPETQYF.

The CDR3 sequence: CASSLASLVTDHPDTQYF. DNA for the CDR3: TGTGCCAGCAGTTTAGCCTCCCTAGTGACCGACCATCCAGATACGCAGTATTTT. The chain combines TRBV28 with TRBJ2-3; no clear D gene. V lost 2 bases and J lost 4, with 22 bases in between. Germline V CDR1 and CDR2: MDHEN, SYDVKM. This CDR3 comprises 18 residues.

This clone was seen ten or more times. The CDR3 bases are TGTGCCAGCAGTCTCGCAGGGGGGTTACATGGCTACACCTTC. The encoded protein is CASSLAGGLHGYTF. V gene TRBV6-2 or TRBV6-3 combines with J gene TRBJ1-2; 7 nucleotides agree with TRBD1. Germline values: CDR1 MNHEY, CDR2 SVGEGT. The V segment lost 5 bases and the J segment 6 bases; nucleotides outside the gene matches: 9. This CDR3 contains 14 residues.

The chain is built from TRBV19 and TRBJ1-2; the D is unclear. Germline CDR1 LNHDA, CDR2 SQIVND (reference sequence). The CDR3 is 12 amino acids. V lost 5 bases and J lost 5, with 9 bases in between. As DNA, the CDR3 is TGTGCCAGTAGTCCCGAGGGTTATGGCTACACCTTC. Its protein product is CASSPEGYGYTF. Drawing the rest from reference TRBV19 and TRBJ1-2, the complete variable domain is DGGITQSPKYLFRKEGQNVTLSCEQNLNHDAMYWYRQDPGQGLRLIYYSQIVNDFQKGDIAEGYSVSREKKESFPLTVTSAQKNPTAFYLCASSPEGYGYTFGSGTRLTVV.

The chain employs TRBV19 and TRBJ1-2; tentatively, D is TRBD1 (5 bases). The CDR3 runs to 11 residues. Germline CDR1 LNHDA, CDR2 SQIVND (reference sequence). Trimming removed 2 bases at V and 8 bases at J, with 6 bases between. CDR3: CASSIRGGYTF. Here the CDR3 DNA reads TGTGCCAGTAGTATAAGGGGAGGCTACACCTTC.

J is TRBJ1-1 and V is TRBV2; D is uncertain. Germline values: CDR1 SNHLY, CDR2 FYNNEI. This CDR3 comprises 15 residues. V was trimmed by 3 bases and J by 0 bases, leaving 11 bases between them. CDR3 bases: TGTGCCAGCAGTGAGACTGGAAACTTGAACACTGAAGCTTTCTTT. Protein: CASSETGNLNTEAFF.

CDR3 loop: CARSRGPMGDEQYF. The CDR3 DNA is TGTGCCAGAAGCAGGGGCCCGATGGGGGACGAGCAGTACTTC. The chain combines TRBV2 with TRBJ2-7; TRBD1 is a possible D gene (6 bases). Trimming pared 9 bases from V and 5 bases from J, leaving 20 bases between. There are 14 residues in the CDR3. CDR1 SNHLY and CDR2 FYNNEI come from the germline V gene.

The chain employs TRBV3-1 (or the pseudogene TRBV3-2) and TRBJ2-1; 12 bases map to TRBD2. Germline-derived CDR1 and CDR2 are LGHDT and YNNKEL (reference sequence). The V and J ends lost 2 bases and 8 bases, in that order; junction bases with no gene match: 4. The CDR3 length is 15 residues. The CDR3 sequence is CASSQLAGGLDEQFF. The CDR3 nucleotides read TGTGCCAGCAGCCAACTAGCGGGAGGGCTGGATGAGCAGTTCTTC.

The chain has TRBV6-5 and TRBJ1-1, with TRBD1 matching over 9 bases. The junction had 4 bases not matched to a gene; V was cut back by 7 bases and J by 1 base. The CDR3 is 14 amino acids. Germline assignment: CDR1 MNHEY and CDR2 SVGAGI. The chain's CDR3 is CASKPGQGNTEAFF. The CDR3, as DNA: TGTGCCAGCAAGCCGGGACAGGGGAACACTGAAGCTTTCTTT.

The V and J genes are TRBV2 and TRBJ2-7, with 7 bases that match TRBD2. The germline CDR1 and CDR2 sequences are SNHLY and FYNNEI. CDR3 length: 12 residues. Unmatched junction bases numbered 5, after V lost 7 bases and J lost 5 bases. CDR3 region: CASMGGMNEQYF. The CDR3 DNA reads TGTGCCAGCATGGGAGGGATGAACGAGCAGTACTTC.

The rearrangement uses TRBV24-1 and TRBJ2-1; D not resolved. V was pared by 3 bases and J by 1 base, with 12 bases between. CDR1 and CDR2 (germline): KGHDR, SFDVKD. The CDR3 loop spans 16 amino acids. The CDR3 loop is CATSDITLGSYNEQFF. DNA for the CDR3: TGTGCCACCAGTGATATTACCCTCGGGTCCTACAATGAGCAGTTCTTC.

J is TRBJ2-7 and V is TRBV14; possibly TRBD1 for D (6 bases). CDR3 length equals 15 residues. Deletions cut 5 bases from V and 6 bases from J, with 20 bases between. Germline loops: CDR1 SGHDN, CDR2 FVKESK. CDR3 loop: CASSVLRGGVSEQYF. The CDR3 nucleotides read TGTGCCAGCAGCGTGCTTCGAGGGGGAGTCTCCGAGCAGTACTTC.

This chain uses TRBV5-5 with TRBJ1-1, with 8 nucleotides matching TRBD1. The CDR3 runs 15 residues. Per the germline V gene, CDR1 is SGHKS and CDR2 is YYEKEE (reference sequence). The V gene end was trimmed by 0 bases and the J gene end by 4 bases; junction bases not matched to a gene: 5. The CDR3 sequence: CASSLGQGLATEAFF. The CDR3 DNA sequence: TGTGCCAGCAGCTTGGGACAGGGGTTGGCCACTGAAGCTTTCTTT.

The rearrangement joins TRBV19 to TRBJ2-7; 11 positions match TRBD2. This CDR3 contains 15 residues. V lost 4 bases to trimming and J lost 1 base; unmatched junction nucleotides: 3. The germline V gene has CDR1 LNHDA and CDR2 SQIVND (reference sequence). The DNA for the CDR3 is TGTGCCAGTAGTAGGGGACTAGCGGCATCCTACGAGCAGTACTTC. It is translated as CASSRGLAASYEQYF.

The CDR3 reads CASSGPYYEQYF. In DNA form, the CDR3 reads TGTGCCAGCAGCGGGCCTTACTACGAGCAGTACTTC. The gene calls are TRBV13 and TRBJ2-7; D unresolved. This CDR3 is 12 amino acids long. V was pared by 5 bases and J by 3 bases, with 8 bases between. Germline CDR1 and CDR2: PRHDT and FYEKMQ (reference sequence).

The chain links TRBV20-1 to TRBJ1-4; D gene ambiguous. The CDR3 length is 10 residues. Germline-derived CDR1 and CDR2 are DFQATT and SNEGSKA (reference sequence). Trimming removed 6 bases from V and 11 bases from J, with 10 bases in between. The CDR3, as DNA: TGCAGTGCCGCTGCGGGGAAACTGTTTTTT. Protein: CSAAAGKLFF.